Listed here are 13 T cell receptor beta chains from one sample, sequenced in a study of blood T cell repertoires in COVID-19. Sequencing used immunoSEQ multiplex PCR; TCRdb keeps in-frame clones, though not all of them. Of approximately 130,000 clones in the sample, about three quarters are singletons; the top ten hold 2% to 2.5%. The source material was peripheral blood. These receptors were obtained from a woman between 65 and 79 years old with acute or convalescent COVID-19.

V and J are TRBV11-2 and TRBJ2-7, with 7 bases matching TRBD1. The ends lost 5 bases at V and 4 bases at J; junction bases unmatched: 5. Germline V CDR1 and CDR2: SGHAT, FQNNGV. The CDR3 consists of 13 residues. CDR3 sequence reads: CASSTHRGYEQYF. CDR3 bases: TGTGCCAGCAGCACCCACAGGGGATACGAGCAGTACTTC.

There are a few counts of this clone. CDR3 coding DNA: TGCAGCCTAAATAAGGAGTACAATGAGCAGTTCTTC. It specifies CSLNKEYNEQFF. J is TRBJ2-1 and V is TRBV29-1; D is uncertain. V was clipped by 8 bases and J by 4 bases, with 12 bases between them. CDR1 and CDR2 from the germline V gene are SQVTM and ANQGSEA. The CDR3 is made up of 12 amino acids.

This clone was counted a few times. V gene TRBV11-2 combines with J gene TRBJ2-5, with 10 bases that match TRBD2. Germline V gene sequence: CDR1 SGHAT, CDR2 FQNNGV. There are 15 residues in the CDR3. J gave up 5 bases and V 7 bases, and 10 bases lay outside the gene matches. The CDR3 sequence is CASNPSGGAGETQYF. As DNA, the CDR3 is TGTGCCAGCAACCCGAGCGGGGGGGCCGGGGAGACCCAGTACTTC.

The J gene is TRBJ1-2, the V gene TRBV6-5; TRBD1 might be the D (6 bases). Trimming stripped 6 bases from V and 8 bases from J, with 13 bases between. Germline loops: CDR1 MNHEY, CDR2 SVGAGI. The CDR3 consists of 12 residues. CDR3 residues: CASRKQGRGYTF. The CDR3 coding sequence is TGTGCCAGCAGAAAACAGGGACGGGGCTACACCTTC.

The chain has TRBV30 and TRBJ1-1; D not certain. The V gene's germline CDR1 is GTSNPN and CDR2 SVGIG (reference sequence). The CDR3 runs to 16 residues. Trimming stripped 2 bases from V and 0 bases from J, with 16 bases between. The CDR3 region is CAWSRTEGGMNTEAFF. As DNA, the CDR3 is TGTGCCTGGAGTCGTACGGAGGGAGGTATGAACACTGAAGCTTTCTTT.

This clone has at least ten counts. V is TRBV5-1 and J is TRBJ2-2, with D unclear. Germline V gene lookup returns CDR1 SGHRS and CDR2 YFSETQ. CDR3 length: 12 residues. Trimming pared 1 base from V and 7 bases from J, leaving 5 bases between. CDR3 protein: CASSLWLGELFF. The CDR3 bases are TGCGCCAGCAGCTTGTGGCTCGGGGAGCTGTTTTTT.

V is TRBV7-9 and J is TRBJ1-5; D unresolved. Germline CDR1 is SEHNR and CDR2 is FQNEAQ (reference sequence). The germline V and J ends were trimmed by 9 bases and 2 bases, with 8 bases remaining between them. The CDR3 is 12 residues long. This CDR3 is CASRLGNQPQHF. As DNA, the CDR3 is TGTGCCAGTCGACTTGGCAATCAGCCCCAGCATTTT.

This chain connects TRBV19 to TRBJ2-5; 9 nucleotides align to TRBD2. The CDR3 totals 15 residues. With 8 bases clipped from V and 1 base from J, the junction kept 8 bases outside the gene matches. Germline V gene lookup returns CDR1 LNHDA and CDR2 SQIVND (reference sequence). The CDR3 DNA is TGTGCCAGTCCTTTAGCGGGAGACTTCCAAGAGACCCAGTACTTC. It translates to CASPLAGDFQETQYF.

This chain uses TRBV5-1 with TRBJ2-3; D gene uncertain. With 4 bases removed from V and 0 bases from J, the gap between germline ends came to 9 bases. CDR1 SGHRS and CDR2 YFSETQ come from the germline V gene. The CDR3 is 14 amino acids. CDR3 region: CASSSVRSTDTQYF. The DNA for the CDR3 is TGCGCCAGCAGCAGTGTCAGGAGCACAGATACGCAGTATTTT.

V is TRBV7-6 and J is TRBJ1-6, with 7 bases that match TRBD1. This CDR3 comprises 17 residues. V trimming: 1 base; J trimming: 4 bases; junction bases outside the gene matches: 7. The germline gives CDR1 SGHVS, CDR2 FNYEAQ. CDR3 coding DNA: TGTGCCAGCAGCTTAGAGGGCAGGGGGAGGTATAATTCACCCCTCCACTTT. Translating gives CASSLEGRGRYNSPLHF.

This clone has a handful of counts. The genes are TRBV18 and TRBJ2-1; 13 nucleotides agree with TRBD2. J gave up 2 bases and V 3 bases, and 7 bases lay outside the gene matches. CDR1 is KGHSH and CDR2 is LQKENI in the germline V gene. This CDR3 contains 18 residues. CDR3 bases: TGTGCCAGCTCACCCTCAACCGGACTAGCGGGAGCCTACAATGAGCAGTTCTTC. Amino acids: CASSPSTGLAGAYNEQFF.

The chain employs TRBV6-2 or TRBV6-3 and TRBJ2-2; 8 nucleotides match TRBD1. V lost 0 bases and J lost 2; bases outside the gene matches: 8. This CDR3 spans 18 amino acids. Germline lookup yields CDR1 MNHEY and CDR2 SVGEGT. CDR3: CASSYSRMDRVNTGELFF. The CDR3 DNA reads TGTGCCAGCAGTTACTCGAGGATGGACAGGGTAAACACCGGGGAGCTGTTTTTT.

The CDR3 DNA reads TGTGCCAGCAGCTTAGGAATGGGACAGCAAGAGACCCAGTACTTC. Its protein is CASSLGMGQQETQYF. V usage is TRBV7-9 and J usage is TRBJ2-5, with 7 bases lining up with TRBD1. This CDR3 is built from 15 residues. V was clipped by 1 base and J by 2 bases; unmatched bases: 4. Germline assignment: CDR1 SEHNR and CDR2 FQNEAQ (reference sequence).